The 27 T cell receptor beta chains below all came from one sample that was sequenced in a study of blood T cell repertoires in COVID-19. Repertoires were generated with immunoSEQ multiplex PCR, while TCRdb's copy carries only in-frame clones and drops some. The table has about 100,000 clones, roughly 90% seen once; the top ten hold approximately 5.5%. Sequencing input: peripheral blood. These receptor sequences come from a human donor in a cohort sampled during active COVID-19.

The chain employs TRBV28 and TRBJ2-3; TRBD2 agrees at 7 bases. V dropped 2 bases and J dropped 7; count of bases not matched to a gene: 15. CDR3 size: 17 residues. Germline V gene sequence: CDR1 MDHEN, CDR2 SYDVKM. Here the CDR3 DNA reads TGTGCCAGCAGTTTAAGGGTTAGCGGGTCCTCGGGGAATACGCAGTATTTT. Amino acids: CASSLRVSGSSGNTQYF.

This clone was counted a single time. At one of its ends the junction is not consistent with the germline gene, which may arise from a read error. The chain couples TRBV6-2 or TRBV6-3 to TRBJ1-2; D gene unclear. There are 13 residues in the CDR3. CDR1 and CDR2 (germline): MNHEY, SVGEGT. This CDR3 is CASTYGPHYGYTF. The CDR3 coding sequence is TGTGCCAGCACTTACGGCCCTCACTATGGCTACACCTTC.

The V and J genes are TRBV21-1 and TRBJ1-1; no DNA check was done on the table's D call, TRBD1. TRBV21-1 is a documented pseudogene. This CDR3 spans 19 amino acids. CDR3 amino acids: CASSKNCPQQLFMNTEAFF. CDR3 nucleotides: TGTGCCAGCAGCAAGAATTGCCCTCAACAATTGTTCATGAACACTGAAGCTTTCTTT.

CDR3 residues: CASSGGQGSSGNTIYF. CDR3 coding DNA: TGTGCCAGCAGCGGCGGACAGGGGTCCTCTGGAAACACCATATATTTT. The chain employs TRBV9 and TRBJ1-3; 9 nucleotides line up with TRBD1. J was trimmed by 0 bases and V by 3 bases; bases with no gene match: 4. Looked up from germline, CDR1 is SGDLS and CDR2 is YYNGEE. This CDR3 is built from 16 residues.

CDR3 nucleotide sequence: TGCGCCAGCAGCCAAGATCTTTGGCTAGCGAACTACGAGCAGTACTTC. Encoded protein: CASSQDLWLANYEQYF. V and J are TRBV4-1 and TRBJ2-7; TRBD2 is a possible D gene (6 bases). Trimming shortened V by 0 bases and J by 3 bases, and 15 bases separated the two germline ends. The germline gives CDR1 MGHRA, CDR2 YSYEKL. The CDR3 extends over 16 amino acids.

The table lists this clone with a few counts. The rearrangement links TRBV2 to TRBJ2-2; maybe TRBD1 (6 bases). The germline gives CDR1 SNHLY, CDR2 FYNNEI. The CDR3 has 13 amino acids. The V gene lost 6 bases and the J gene lost 7 bases, with 12 bases spanning the gap. The DNA of the CDR3 is TGTGCCAGCAGCTCACAGGGAATCGGGGAGCTGTTTTTT. This translates into CASSSQGIGELFF.

V gene TRBV30 combines with J gene TRBJ2-4; 7 bases line up with TRBD2. The ends lost 0 bases at V and 5 bases at J; junction bases unmatched: 13. Germline values: CDR1 GTSNPN, CDR2 SVGIG (reference sequence). The CDR3 extends over 17 amino acids. CDR3 bases: TGTGCCTGGAGTGTATCGCTAGCGGAATTGGGGGAAAACATTCAGTACTTC. Translating it yields CAWSVSLAELGENIQYF.

The chain couples TRBV6-5 to TRBJ1-5, with 8 bases matching TRBD1. The CDR3 has 15 residues. With 8 bases clipped from V and 1 base from J, the junction kept 7 bases outside the gene matches. CDR1 is MNHEY, CDR2 SVGAGI, per germline. The CDR3 sequence is CASRETGVSNQPQHF. The CDR3 coding sequence is TGTGCCAGCCGGGAGACAGGGGTAAGCAATCAGCCCCAGCATTTT.

The chain uses TRBV24-1 and TRBJ1-5; D is uncertain. The CDR3 contains 12 residues. With 5 bases removed from V and 2 bases from J, the gap between germline ends came to 3 bases. Germline V gives CDR1 KGHDR, CDR2 SFDVKD. This CDR3 is CATSAGNQPQHF. The CDR3 DNA sequence: TGTGCCACCAGTGCTGGCAATCAGCCCCAGCATTTT.

The genes are TRBV28 and TRBJ2-3, with 8 positions matching TRBD2. V trimming: 7 bases; J trimming: 1 base; junction bases outside the gene matches: 4. The CDR3 covers 14 residues. CDR1 and CDR2 (germline): MDHEN, SYDVKM. In nucleotides, the CDR3 is TGTGCCAGCACAGTAGCGGGGCGCACAGATACGCAGTATTTT. Its translation: CASTVAGRTDTQYF.

V is TRBV2 and J is TRBJ2-7, with D tentatively TRBD2 (7 bases). Germline lookup yields CDR1 SNHLY and CDR2 FYNNEI. Trimming stripped 4 bases from V and 0 bases from J, with 10 bases between. This CDR3 has 14 amino acids. CDR3 bases: TGTGCCAGCAGTGGAGGGGGGGGCTCCTACGAGCAGTACTTC. Protein sequence: CASSGGGGSYEQYF. Variable domain in full (rest from reference TRBV2 and TRBJ2-7): EPEVTQTPSHQVTQMGQEVILRCVPISNHLYFYWYRQILGQKVEFLVSFYNNEISEKSEIFDDQFSVERPDGSNFTLKIRSTKLEDSAMYFCASSGGGGSYEQYFGPGTRLTVT.

This rearrangement joins TRBV3-1 (or the pseudogene TRBV3-2) to TRBJ1-1; D might be TRBD1 (5 bases). Germline values: CDR1 LGHDT, CDR2 YNNKEL (reference sequence). CDR3 length: 14 amino acids. The V gene lost 10 bases and the J gene lost 2 bases, with 17 bases spanning the gap. CDR3 sequence reads: CATTKTGENTEAFF. The DNA of the CDR3 is TGTGCCACCACTAAGACGGGGGAAAACACTGAAGCTTTCTTT.

The chain links TRBV15 to TRBJ2-7, with a possible D match to TRBD2 (6 bases). This CDR3 contains 15 residues. Germline V gene data show CDR1 as LNHNV and CDR2 as YYDKDF (reference sequence). Trimming shortened V by 2 bases and J by 5 bases, and 16 bases separated the two germline ends. In nucleotides, the CDR3 is TGTGCCACCAGCAGATTTGCGGAGGGTGGCCACGAGCAGTACTTC. Its translation: CATSRFAEGGHEQYF.

Remarks on this clone: The same CDR3 also results from other DNA sequences found in this sample. The chain has TRBV7-9 and TRBJ2-1; tentative D call: TRBD2 (5 bases). In germline, CDR1 is SEHNR, CDR2 FQNEAQ (reference sequence). V was pared by 3 bases and J by 8 bases, with 8 bases between. CDR3 length: 12 residues. CDR3 DNA: TGTGCCAGCAGCTTTTCCGGGGATGAGCAGTTCTTC. Amino acids: CASSFSGDEQFF.

This chain links TRBV30 with TRBJ1-1, with unresolved D. The ends were cut back, 4 bases at V and 0 bases at J, with 18 bases in the middle. The CDR3 extends over 16 amino acids. Germline V gene data show CDR1 as GTSNPN and CDR2 as SVGIG (reference sequence). The CDR3 nucleotides read TGTGCCTGGACTCCGACCGACGGGTTTTTGAACACTGAAGCTTTCTTT. Translating gives CAWTPTDGFLNTEAFF. Using reference TRBV30 and TRBJ1-1 for the parts outside the CDR3, the full variable domain is SQTIHQWPATLVQPVGSPLSLECTVEGTSNPNLYWYRQAAGRGLQLLFYSVGIGQISSEVPQNLSASRPQDRQFILSSKKLLLSDSGFYLCAWTPTDGFLNTEAFFGQGTRLTVV.

The rearrangement uses TRBV19 and TRBJ2-5; maybe TRBD1 (5 bases). Germline CDR1 is LNHDA and CDR2 is SQIVND (reference sequence). The CDR3 is made up of 17 amino acids. The V end was cut by 4 bases, the J end by 1 base, with 19 bases between. In DNA, the CDR3 is TGTGCCAGTAGTAGAAAGACAGCCTTACCCATCCAAGAGACCCAGTACTTC. Its translation is CASSRKTALPIQETQYF.

This sequence joins TRBV3-1 (or the pseudogene TRBV3-2) and TRBJ1-2; D might be TRBD1 (5 bases). This CDR3 comprises 12 residues. The germline V and J ends were trimmed by 5 bases and 5 bases, with 9 bases remaining between them. Germline V gene sequence: CDR1 LGHDT, CDR2 YNNKEL (reference sequence). Written as DNA, the CDR3 is TGTGCCAGCAGCGAACGGGGGTATGGCTACACCTTC. It is translated as CASSERGYGYTF.

The rearrangement joins TRBV5-1 to TRBJ2-5; 8 bases are a match to TRBD1. V dropped 4 bases and J dropped 3; count of bases not matched to a gene: 8. This CDR3 has 15 amino acids. Germline loops: CDR1 SGHRS, CDR2 YFSETQ. Here the CDR3 DNA reads TGCGCCAGCAGCCTCGAAGGGACAGGCAAAGAGACCCAGTACTTC. As protein: CASSLEGTGKETQYF.

The chain employs TRBV5-1 and TRBJ1-2; TRBD1 is a possible D gene (5 bases). Trimming shortened V by 0 bases and J by 6 bases, and 15 bases separated the two germline ends. The CDR3 length is 15 residues. Germline V gives CDR1 SGHRS, CDR2 YFSETQ. CDR3 DNA: TGCGCCAGCAGCTTGGGGGCAGGGATTATTGATGGCTACACCTTC. As protein: CASSLGAGIIDGYTF.

The V and J genes are TRBV9 and TRBJ2-3; 10 bases match TRBD2. Germline trimming cut 4 bases from V and 2 bases from J; bases unmatched to any gene: 4. The CDR3 has 15 amino acids. Germline V lookup: CDR1 SGDLS, CDR2 YYNGEE. CDR3 DNA: TGTGCCAGCAGCTCCGGGACTAGCGCCACAGATACGCAGTATTTT. This sequence encodes CASSSGTSATDTQYF.

The CDR3 DNA sequence: TGTGCCAGCAGCCAAGTCCTAGCGGGTGAGCAGTACTTC. Translating it yields CASSQVLAGEQYF. This sequence joins TRBV3-1 (or the pseudogene TRBV3-2) and TRBJ2-7, with 8 bases that match TRBD2. Germline trimming cut 1 base from V and 7 bases from J; bases unmatched to any gene: 3. The CDR3 is 13 residues long. Germline V gene data show CDR1 as LGHDT and CDR2 as YNNKEL (reference sequence).

The V call is TRBV6-2 or TRBV6-3, the J call TRBJ1-1; D unresolved. Germline V CDR1 and CDR2: MNHEY, SVGEGT. Trimming removed 4 bases from V and 7 bases from J, with 7 bases in between. This CDR3 contains 11 residues. CDR3 residues: CASSWAFEAFF. The CDR3 region has the DNA TGTGCCAGCAGTTGGGCCTTTGAAGCTTTCTTT.

V gene TRBV11-2 combines with J gene TRBJ2-1; 12 bases are shared with TRBD2. Germline lookup yields CDR1 SGHAT and CDR2 FQNNGV. The CDR3 contains 15 residues. Losses at the gene ends were 5 bases for V and 5 bases for J; bases not matched to a gene: 4. The CDR3 is CASSLAGGLNNEQFF. The CDR3 region has the DNA TGTGCCAGCAGCCTAGCGGGGGGGCTTAACAATGAGCAGTTCTTC.

The chain carries TRBV2 and TRBJ2-1; D might be TRBD2 (6 bases). There are 13 residues in the CDR3. CDR1 and CDR2 from the germline V gene are SNHLY and FYNNEI. Trimming took off 11 bases at V and 6 bases at J, with 17 bases between the two ends. CDR3 loop: CAAWRDDSNEQFF. The CDR3 region has the DNA TGTGCCGCCTGGCGGGACGATAGCAATGAGCAGTTCTTC.

J is TRBJ2-3 and V is TRBV6-5; TRBD1 matches 9 bases. Germline lookup yields CDR1 MNHEY and CDR2 SVGAGI. There are 14 residues in the CDR3. The V segment lost 7 bases and the J segment 5 bases; nucleotides outside the gene matches: 7. For the CDR3, the DNA is TGTGCCAGCAACCGGGACAGGGTAAAAGATACGCAGTATTTT. Its translation: CASNRDRVKDTQYF.

The chain couples TRBV5-6 to TRBJ1-2; a possible D gene is TRBD1 (5 bases). The germline V and J ends were trimmed by 2 bases and 8 bases, with 7 bases remaining between them. CDR3 length: 11 residues. In germline, CDR1 is SGHDT, CDR2 YYEEEE. Here the CDR3 reads CASSLGEGYTF. Here the CDR3 DNA reads TGTGCCAGCAGCTTAGGGGAAGGCTACACCTTC.

In its sample, this clone was seen once. This chain joins TRBV7-9 and TRBJ2-7, with D possibly TRBD1 on 5 matching bases. The V end was cut by 2 bases, the J end by 4 bases, with 9 bases between. Germline assignment: CDR1 SEHNR and CDR2 FQNEAQ (reference sequence). This CDR3 is built from 13 residues. CDR3 DNA: TGTGCCAGCAGCTTACCCCGACAGTACGAGCAGTACTTC. Its translation is CASSLPRQYEQYF.